This section outlines one T cell receptor beta chain sequence together with its context. Antigen specificity is unknown. Unmatched junction bases numbered 13, after V lost 5 bases and J lost 8 bases. The CDR3 is 15 amino acids. The germline gives CDR1 MNHEY, CDR2 SMNVEV (reference sequence). Assay: immunoSEQ multiplex PCR; the TCRdb copy retains only in-frame clones and omits some. The sample comprises about 36,000 clones, around 80% of which are singletons, and roughly 16% rests with the top ten. Time point denoted: week 11, during vaccination. A 20-mer mutant IDH1 peptide at 300 ug was injected subcutaneously with topical imiquimod. The data are from a study of a mutant IDH1 vaccine in newly diagnosed glioma. Across the whole study: Onset of vaccination occurred 4-6 weeks following radiotherapy alone, or with temozolomide cycles. Treated patients had a mean age of about 38 years and a roughly 62% male, 37.5% female split. It was radiotherapy, temozolomide, or both that patients received previously, with most receiving both.

Points from the study as a whole: Seemingly, top peripheral T cell clonotype changes bore no relation to pseudoprogression.

Sample: peripheral blood mononuclear cells (PBMCs), taken from a glioma patient whose treatment included an IDH1 peptide vaccine. The chain recombines TRBV27 with TRBJ2-3; TRBD2 matches at 7 bases. This receptor was obtained from a woman aged 30 to 39 with glioma. Some clones in this sample may be carry-over from other donors' samples. The CDR3 here is CASSGAGPRGGTQYF. CDR3 coding DNA: TGTGCCAGCAGTGGGGCGGGACCCCGCGGGGGTACGCAGTATTTT.